This T cell receptor beta chain was captured by sequencing in a study of cytomegalovirus exposure and HLA in healthy donors. The V and J ends lost 6 bases and 0 bases, in that order; junction bases with no gene match: 11. The CDR3 length is 16 residues. Germline lookup yields CDR1 MNHNY and CDR2 SVGAGI (reference sequence). Use of 60 Vbeta and 13 Jbeta primers characterized the PCR. Produced via immunoSEQ multiplex PCR; TCRdb's table is partial and in-frame only. The sample lists under 200,000 clones, around 78% seen once, with 0.7% to 0.85% in the top ten. Study results and limitations: As a later analysis showed, a missense DCLRE1C variant was linked to trimming of TCR beta V- and J-genes. Later work associated around 18,000 TCR beta sequences with HLA alleles at 0.05 false discovery rate. In most subjects, TCR beta sequences reportedly gave accurate predictions of HLA-A and HLA-B alleles.

Concerning this clone: Antigen: not known.

The chain combines TRBV6-6 with TRBJ2-7, with 7 bases aligning to TRBD2. The clonotype was recovered from a female donor in good health and CMV-seronegative. Sequencing input: PBMCs. The CDR3 loop is CASRGRAGKDSYEQYF. The CDR3 DNA reads as TGTGCCAGCAGGGGGAGAGCGGGAAAGGACTCCTACGAGCAGTACTTC.